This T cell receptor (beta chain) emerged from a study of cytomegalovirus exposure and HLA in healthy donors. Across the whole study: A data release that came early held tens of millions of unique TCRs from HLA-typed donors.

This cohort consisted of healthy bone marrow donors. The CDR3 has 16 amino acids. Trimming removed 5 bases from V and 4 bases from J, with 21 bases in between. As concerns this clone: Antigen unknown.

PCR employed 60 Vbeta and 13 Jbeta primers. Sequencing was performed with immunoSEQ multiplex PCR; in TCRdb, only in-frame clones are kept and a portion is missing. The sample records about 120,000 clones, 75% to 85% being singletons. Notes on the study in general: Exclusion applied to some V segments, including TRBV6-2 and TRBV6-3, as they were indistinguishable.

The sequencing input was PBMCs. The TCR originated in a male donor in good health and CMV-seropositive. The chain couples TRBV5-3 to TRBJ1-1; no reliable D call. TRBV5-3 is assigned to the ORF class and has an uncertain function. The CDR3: CARSNRPRESVTEAFF. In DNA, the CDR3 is TGTGCCAGAAGTAACCGACCCCGGGAAAGTGTCACTGAAGCTTTCTTT.